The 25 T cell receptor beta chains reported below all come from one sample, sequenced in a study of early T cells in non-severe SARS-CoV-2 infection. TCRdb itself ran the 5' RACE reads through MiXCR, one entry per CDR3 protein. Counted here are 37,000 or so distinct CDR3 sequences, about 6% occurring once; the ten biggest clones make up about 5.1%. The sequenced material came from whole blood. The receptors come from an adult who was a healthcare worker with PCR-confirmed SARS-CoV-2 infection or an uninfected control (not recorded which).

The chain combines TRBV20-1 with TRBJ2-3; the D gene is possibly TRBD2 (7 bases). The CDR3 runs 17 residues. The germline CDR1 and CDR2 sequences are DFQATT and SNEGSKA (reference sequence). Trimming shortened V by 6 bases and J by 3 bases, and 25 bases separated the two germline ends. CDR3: CSASPGGGSTGTDTQYF. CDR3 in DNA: TGCAGTGCCTCACCGGGGGGCGGTTCTACGGGGACAGATACGCAGTATTTT.

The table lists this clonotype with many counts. The CDR3 sequence: CASSLSLAVSYEQYF. The CDR3 coding sequence is TGTGCCAGCAGCTTGTCACTAGCGGTCTCCTACGAGCAGTACTTC. The chain has TRBV7-9 and TRBJ2-7; 8 bases are shared with TRBD2. Germline V CDR1 and CDR2: SEHNR, FQNEAQ (reference sequence). CDR3 size: 15 residues. The V and J ends lost 3 bases and 0 bases, in that order; junction bases with no gene match: 4.

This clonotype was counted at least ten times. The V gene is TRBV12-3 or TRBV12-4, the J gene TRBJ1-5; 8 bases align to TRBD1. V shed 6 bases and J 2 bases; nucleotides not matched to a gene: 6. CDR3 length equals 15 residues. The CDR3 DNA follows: TGTGCCAGCAGCTCCAGGGGGCAAGGCAATCAGCCCCAGCATTTT. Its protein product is CASSSRGQGNQPQHF.

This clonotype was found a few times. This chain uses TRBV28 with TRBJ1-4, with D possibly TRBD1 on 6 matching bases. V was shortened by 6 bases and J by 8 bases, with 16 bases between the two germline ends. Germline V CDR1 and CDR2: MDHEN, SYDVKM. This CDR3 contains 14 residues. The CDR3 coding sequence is TGTGCCAGCAGGTCACCAGGGGTTAGCGAAAAACTGTTTTTT. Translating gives CASRSPGVSEKLFF. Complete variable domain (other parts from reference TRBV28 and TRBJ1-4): DVKVTQSSRYLVKRTGEKVFLECVQDMDHENMFWYRQDPGLGLRLIYFSYDVKMKEKGDIPEGYSVSREKKERFSLILESASTNQTSMYLCASRSPGVSEKLFFGSGTQLSVL.

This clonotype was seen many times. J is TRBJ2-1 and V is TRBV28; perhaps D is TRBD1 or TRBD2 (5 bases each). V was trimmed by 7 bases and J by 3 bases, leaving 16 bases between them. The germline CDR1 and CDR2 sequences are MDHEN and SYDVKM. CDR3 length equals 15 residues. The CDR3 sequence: CASTSPEDNYNEQFF. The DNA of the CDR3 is TGTGCCAGCACCTCTCCGGAGGACAACTACAATGAGCAGTTCTTC.

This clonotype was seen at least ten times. The DNA for the CDR3 is TGTGCCAGCAGCAAAAGGGCGGTGCAGACCTACGAGCAGTACTTC. This codes for CASSKRAVQTYEQYF. The V call is TRBV21-1, the J call TRBJ2-7; no check of the table's D call, TRBD1, against the DNA was made. TRBV21-1 is a documented pseudogene. The CDR3 consists of 15 residues.

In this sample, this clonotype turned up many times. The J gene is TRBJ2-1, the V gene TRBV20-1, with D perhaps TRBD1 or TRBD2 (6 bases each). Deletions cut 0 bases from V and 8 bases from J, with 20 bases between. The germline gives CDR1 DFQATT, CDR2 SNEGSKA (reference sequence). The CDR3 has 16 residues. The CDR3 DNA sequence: TGCAGTGCTAGAGATTACGTGTTAGGGGGGTTTGATGAGCAGTTCTTC. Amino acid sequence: CSARDYVLGGFDEQFF.

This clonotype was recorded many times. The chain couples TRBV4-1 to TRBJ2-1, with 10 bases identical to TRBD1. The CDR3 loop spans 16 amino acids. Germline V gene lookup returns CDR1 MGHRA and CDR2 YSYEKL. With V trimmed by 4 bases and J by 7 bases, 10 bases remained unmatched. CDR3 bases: TGCGCCAGCAGCCCCTTCCCGGGACAGGGGATAAATGAGCAGTTCTTC. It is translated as CASSPFPGQGINEQFF.

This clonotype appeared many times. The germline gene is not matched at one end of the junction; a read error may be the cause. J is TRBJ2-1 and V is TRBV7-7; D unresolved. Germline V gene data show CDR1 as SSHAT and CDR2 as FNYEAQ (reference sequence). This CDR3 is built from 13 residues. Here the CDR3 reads CASSPRTDNEQFF. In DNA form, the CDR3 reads TGTGCTAGCAGCCCCCGAACCGACAATGAGCAGTTCTTC. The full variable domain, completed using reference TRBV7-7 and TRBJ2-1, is GAGVSQSPRYKVTKRGQDVTLRCDPISSHATLYWYQQALGQGPEFLTYFNYEAQPDKSGLPSDRFSAERPEGSISTLTIQRTEQRDSAMYRCASSPRTDNEQFFGPGTRLTVL.

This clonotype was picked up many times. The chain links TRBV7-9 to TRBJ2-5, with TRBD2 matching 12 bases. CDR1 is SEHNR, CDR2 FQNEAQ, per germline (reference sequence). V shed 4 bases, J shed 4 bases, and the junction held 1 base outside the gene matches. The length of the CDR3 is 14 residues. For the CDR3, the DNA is TGTGCCAGCAGCTCGACTAGCGGGGGAGAGACCCAGTACTTC. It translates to CASSSTSGGETQYF.

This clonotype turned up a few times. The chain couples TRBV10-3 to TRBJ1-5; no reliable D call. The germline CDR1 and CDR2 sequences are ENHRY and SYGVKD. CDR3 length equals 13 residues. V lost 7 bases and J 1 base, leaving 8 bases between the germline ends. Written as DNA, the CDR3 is TGTGCCATCACACGGGAAAGCAATCAGCCCCAGCATTTT. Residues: CAITRESNQPQHF.

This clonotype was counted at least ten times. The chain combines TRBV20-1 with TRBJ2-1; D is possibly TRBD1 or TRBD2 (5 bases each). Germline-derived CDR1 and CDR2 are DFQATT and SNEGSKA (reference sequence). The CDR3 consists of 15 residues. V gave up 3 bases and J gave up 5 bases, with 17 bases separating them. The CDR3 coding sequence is TGCAGTGCTAGGGGACCGAGGGTACAAGACAATGAGCAGTTCTTC. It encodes CSARGPRVQDNEQFF.

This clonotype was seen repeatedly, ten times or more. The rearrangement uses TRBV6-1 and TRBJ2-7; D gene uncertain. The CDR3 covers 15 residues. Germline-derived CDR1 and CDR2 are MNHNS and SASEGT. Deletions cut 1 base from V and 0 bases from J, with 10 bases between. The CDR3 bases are TGTGCCAGCAGTGAAGAGGGTGGCCTCTCCTACGAGCAGTACTTC. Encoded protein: CASSEEGGLSYEQYF.

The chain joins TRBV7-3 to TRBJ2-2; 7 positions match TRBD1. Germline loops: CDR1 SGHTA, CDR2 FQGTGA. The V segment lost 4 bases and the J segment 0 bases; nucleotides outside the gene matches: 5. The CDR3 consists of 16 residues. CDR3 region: CASSSWTGSNTGELFF. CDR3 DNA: TGTGCCAGCAGCTCGTGGACAGGTTCGAACACCGGGGAGCTGTTTTTT.

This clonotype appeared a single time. DNA for the CDR3: TGCAGTGCTCCGATCTTAGTGGGGAGCACAGATACGCAGTATTTT. Residues: CSAPILVGSTDTQYF. The gene calls are TRBV20-1 and TRBJ2-3; D unclear. Germline values: CDR1 DFQATT, CDR2 SNEGSKA (reference sequence). The V end was cut by 5 bases, the J end by 0 bases, with 15 bases between. The CDR3 extends over 15 amino acids.

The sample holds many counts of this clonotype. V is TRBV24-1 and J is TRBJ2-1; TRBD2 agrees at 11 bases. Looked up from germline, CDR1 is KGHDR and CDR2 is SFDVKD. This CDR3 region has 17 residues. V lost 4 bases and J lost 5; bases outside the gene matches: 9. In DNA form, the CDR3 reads TGTGCCACCAGTGACCCGGGACTAGCGGCTTCGAACAATGAGCAGTTCTTC. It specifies CATSDPGLAASNNEQFF.

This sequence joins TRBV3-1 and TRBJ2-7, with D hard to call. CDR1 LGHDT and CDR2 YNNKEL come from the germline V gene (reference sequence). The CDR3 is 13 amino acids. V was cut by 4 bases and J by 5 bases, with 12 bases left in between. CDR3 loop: CASSLTRTHEQYF. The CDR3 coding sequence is TGTGCCAGCAGCCTCACTCGGACCCACGAGCAGTACTTC.

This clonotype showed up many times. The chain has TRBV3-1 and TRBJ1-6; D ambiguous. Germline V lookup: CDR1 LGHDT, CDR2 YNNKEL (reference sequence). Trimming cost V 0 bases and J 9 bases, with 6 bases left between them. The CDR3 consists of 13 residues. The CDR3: CASSQDGISPLHF. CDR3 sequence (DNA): TGTGCCAGCAGCCAAGATGGGATTTCACCCCTCCACTTT.

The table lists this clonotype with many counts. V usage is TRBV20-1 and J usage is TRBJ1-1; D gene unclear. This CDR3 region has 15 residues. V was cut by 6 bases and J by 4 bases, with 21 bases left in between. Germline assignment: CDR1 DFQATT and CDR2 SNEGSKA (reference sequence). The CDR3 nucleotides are TGCAGTGCCCCGGACCGTTCCGCATTCATCACTGAAGCTTTCTTT. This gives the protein CSAPDRSAFITEAFF.

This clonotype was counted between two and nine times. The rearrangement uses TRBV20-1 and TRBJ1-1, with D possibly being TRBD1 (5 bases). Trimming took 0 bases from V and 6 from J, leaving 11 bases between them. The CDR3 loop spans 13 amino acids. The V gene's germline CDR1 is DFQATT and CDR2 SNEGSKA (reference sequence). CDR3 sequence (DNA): TGCAGTGCTAGAGATGTGGGCAGGGCTGAAGCTTTCTTT. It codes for CSARDVGRAEAFF.

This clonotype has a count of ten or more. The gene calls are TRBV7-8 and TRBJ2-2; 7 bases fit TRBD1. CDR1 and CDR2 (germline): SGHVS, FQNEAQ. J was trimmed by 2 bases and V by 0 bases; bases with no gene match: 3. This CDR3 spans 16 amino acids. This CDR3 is CASSLAPGGNTGELFF. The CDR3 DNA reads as TGTGCCAGCAGCTTAGCGCCAGGGGGAAACACCGGGGAGCTGTTTTTT.

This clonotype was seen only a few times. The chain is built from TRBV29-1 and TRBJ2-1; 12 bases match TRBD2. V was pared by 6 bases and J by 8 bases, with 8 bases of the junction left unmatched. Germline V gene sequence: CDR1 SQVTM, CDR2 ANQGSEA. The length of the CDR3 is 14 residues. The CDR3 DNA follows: TGCAGCGTCCAAAGACTAGCGGGAGACGATGAGCAGTTCTTC. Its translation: CSVQRLAGDDEQFF.

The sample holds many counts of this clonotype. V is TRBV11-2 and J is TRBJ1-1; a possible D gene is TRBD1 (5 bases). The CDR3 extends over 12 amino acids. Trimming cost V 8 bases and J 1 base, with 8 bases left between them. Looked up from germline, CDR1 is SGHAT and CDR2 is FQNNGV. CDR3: CASGAENTEAFF. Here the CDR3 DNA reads TGTGCCAGCGGGGCAGAGAACACTGAAGCTTTCTTT.

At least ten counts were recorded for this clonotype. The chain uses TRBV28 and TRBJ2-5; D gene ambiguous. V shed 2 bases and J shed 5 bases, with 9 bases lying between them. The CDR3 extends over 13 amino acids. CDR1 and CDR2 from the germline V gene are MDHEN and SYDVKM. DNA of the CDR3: TGTGCCAGCAGTTTAGGCGCCGTTGAGACCCAGTACTTC. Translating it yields CASSLGAVETQYF.

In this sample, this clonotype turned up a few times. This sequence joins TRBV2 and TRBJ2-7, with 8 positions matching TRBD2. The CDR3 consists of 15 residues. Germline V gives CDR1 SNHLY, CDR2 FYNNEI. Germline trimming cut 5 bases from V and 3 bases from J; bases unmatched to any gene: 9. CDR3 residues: CASSRQAGGVYEQYF. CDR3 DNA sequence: TGTGCCAGCAGTAGGCAGGCGGGAGGCGTCTACGAGCAGTACTTC.